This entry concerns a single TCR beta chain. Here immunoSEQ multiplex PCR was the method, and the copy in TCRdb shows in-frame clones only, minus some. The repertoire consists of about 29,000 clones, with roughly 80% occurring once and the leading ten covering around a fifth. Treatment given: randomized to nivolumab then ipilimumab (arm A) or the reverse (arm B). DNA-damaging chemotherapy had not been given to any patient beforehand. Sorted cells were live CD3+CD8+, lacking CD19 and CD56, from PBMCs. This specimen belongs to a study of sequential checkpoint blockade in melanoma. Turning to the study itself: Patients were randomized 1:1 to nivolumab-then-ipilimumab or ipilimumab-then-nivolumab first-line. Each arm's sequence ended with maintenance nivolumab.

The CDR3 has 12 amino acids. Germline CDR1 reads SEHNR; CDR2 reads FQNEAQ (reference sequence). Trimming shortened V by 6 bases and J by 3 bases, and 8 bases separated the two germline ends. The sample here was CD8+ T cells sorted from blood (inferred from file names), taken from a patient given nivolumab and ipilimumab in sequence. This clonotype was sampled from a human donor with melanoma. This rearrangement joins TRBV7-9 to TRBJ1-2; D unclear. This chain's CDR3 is CASSDLYYGYTF. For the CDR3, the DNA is TGTGCCAGCAGTGACTTGTACTATGGCTACACCTTC.